Here is one TCR beta chain with its context. Its antigen is currently not known. Base quality data are lacking; no much larger clone is found one base away. These data belong to a study of blood T cell repertoires in COVID-19 (TCRdb year 2020). Study-level background: Samples covering the acute and convalescent phases of COVID-19 were provided by collaborators in the United States, Italy and Spain. The dataset comprised deeply sampled blood TCRbeta repertoires from subjects exposed to, actively infected with, or recovered from COVID-19. Where available, HLA class I and class II types were taken from metadata supplied by the sample provider and were not determined by assay-based typing. The material from the prospective study consisted of cDNA or gDNA derived from T cells, B-cell-depleted T cells, or PBMCs. A freely available public database, intended as a resource for researchers studying the immune response to SARS-CoV-2, is where the repertoires were released. The samples were drawn from the first 160 participants of the ongoing ImmuneRACE study and from 950 to 1,500 subjects provided by 6 global collaborators. Sample metadata almost always included a de-identified subject ID, COVID-19 status, age in years and sex.

General study outcomes and caveats: Clinical and demographic metadata were provided uncurated, with the amount varying by source and participant.

The immunoSEQ Assay, a bias-controlled multiplex PCR, was used to amplify TCRbeta CDR3 regions from genomic DNA. Turning to the authors' computational methods: Nucleated cell counts per sample were estimated from amplification of reference gene primers within the assay. To quantify the absolute abundance of each unique TCRbeta CDR3 rearrangement, sequence reads were collapsed and filtered. Productive Simpson clonality was computed per sample as the square root of Simpson's diversity index over productive rearrangements. TCRdb mirrors the immuneACCESS table, restricted to in-frame sequences. Some clones are absent from its copies; in checked studies, under half trace to an unresolved V gene, and the reason for the others is unknown. That table furnishes V, J and clone size, whereas the DNA furnished D and trimming. In this sample the table shows 350,000 to 550,000 clones, 80% to 90% of which occur a single time. The ten largest clones capture approximately 1.2% of the sample.

The V and J ends are trimmed by 7 bases and 3 bases, leaving 12 bases between them. Its CDR3 holds 14 amino acids, cysteine through phenylalanine. The retained sequence is limited to the CDR3, 42 bases, with the frame set at the first base. The germline V gene gives CDR1 as MDHEN and CDR2 as SYDVKM. In the prospective study, participants were about 18 to 90 years old, resided in 20 to 30 geographic areas of the United States, and were enrolled through a virtual design. To assign participants to cohorts, the prospective study relied on clinical history that participants themselves reported in a screening survey and a study questionnaire. ImmuneRACE Cohort 3 recovered participants were defined by two consecutive negative NP/OP PCR tests, healthcare professional clearance, or symptom resolution. In the prospective study, mobile phlebotomists collected whole blood, serum and a nasopharyngeal or oropharyngeal swab from each participant. Additional blood draws and questionnaires over a 2-month period could optionally be provided by prospective study participants. Before DNA extraction, prospective study blood samples were shipped either frozen or at room temperature.

The chain employs TRBV28 and TRBJ2-2, and the D gene may be TRBD1, 8 bases matching. This clonotype originated in a man aged 25 to 40 who had recovered from COVID-19. Sequenced input: PBMCs or T cells enriched from blood (not recorded which). The DNA sequence is TGTGCCAGCAACAGGGGGGGATACACCGGGGAGCTGTTTTTT. The encoded protein is CASNRGGYTGELFF.